Below, 5 T cell receptor beta chains from the same sample are listed, as sequenced in a study of cytomegalovirus exposure and HLA in healthy donors. The study ran its PCR with 60 Vbeta and 13 Jbeta primers. Data came from immunoSEQ multiplex PCR; TCRdb stores just in-frame clones and leaves some out. The profile shows 65,000 or so clones, almost 80% of them singletons. The specimen was PBMCs. These receptors were taken from a girl between 5 and 17 years old in good health and CMV-seropositive.

The J gene is TRBJ1-2, the V gene TRBV29-1; D possibly corresponds to TRBD1 (5 bases). Looked up from germline, CDR1 is SQVTM and CDR2 is ANQGSEA. The ends were cut back, 3 bases at V and 5 bases at J, with 19 bases in the middle. This CDR3 has 15 residues. In DNA, the CDR3 is TGCAGCGTTGATGATCACGGGGGAACACCGTATGGCTACACCTTC. This encodes CSVDDHGGTPYGYTF. Full variable domain (remainder filled in from reference TRBV29-1 and TRBJ1-2): SAVISQKPSRDICQRGTSLTIQCQVDSQVTMMFWYRQQPGQSLTLIATANQGSEATYESGFVIDKFPISRPNLTFSTLTVSNMSPEDSSIYLCSVDDHGGTPYGYTFGSGTRLTVV.

This clone appeared once. The chain recombines TRBV30 with TRBJ1-2; 12 bases match TRBD1. Unmatched junction bases numbered 8, after V lost 0 bases and J lost 6 bases. Germline assignment: CDR1 GTSNPN and CDR2 SVGIG (reference sequence). This CDR3 comprises 16 residues. For the CDR3, the DNA is TGTGCCTGGAGTGTACCCTGGGACAGGGGGCGGGATGGCTACACCTTC. Its protein product is CAWSVPWDRGRDGYTF.

This clone was seen only a few times. The chain carries TRBV4-1 and TRBJ1-5; weak D call: TRBD1 (5 bases). CDR1 and CDR2 (germline): MGHRA, YSYEKL. The CDR3 totals 15 residues. The germline V and J ends were trimmed by 1 base and 6 bases, with 13 bases remaining between them. The CDR3 loop reads CASSQGPGKGQPQHF. In nucleotides, the CDR3 is TGCGCCAGCAGCCAAGGGCCAGGGAAGGGTCAGCCCCAGCATTTT.

The chain couples TRBV5-1 to TRBJ1-2, with TRBD1 identical over 7 bases. Germline trimming cut 2 bases from V and 8 bases from J; bases unmatched to any gene: 9. The germline V gene has CDR1 SGHRS and CDR2 YFSETQ. CDR3 length: 14 residues. The DNA of the CDR3 is TGCGCCAGCAGCTTCTCCTTGGACAGGAGAGGCTACACCTTC. It encodes CASSFSLDRRGYTF.

The gene calls are TRBV7-2 and TRBJ2-1; D possibly corresponds to TRBD2 (6 bases). V was clipped by 3 bases and J by 16 bases, with 16 bases between them. Germline CDR1 and CDR2: SGHTA and FQGNSA. This CDR3 contains 12 residues. The CDR3 DNA follows: TGTGCCAGCAGCTTGAGACTAGAAGTACAATTCTTC. Protein product: CASSLRLEVQFF.